The 6 T cell receptor beta chains reported below all come from one sample, sequenced in a study of cytotoxic CD8 clonotypes in ibrutinib-treated CLL. This table comes from immunoSEQ multiplex PCR, and its TCRdb copy is limited to in-frame clones, with some not included. The repertoire includes about 120,000 clones, about 53% of them detected once, and 37% sits in the top ten. The sequenced sample was PBMCs, obtained after 24 months of ibrutinib treatment. The receptors come from a human donor with chronic lymphocytic leukemia.

The chain recombines TRBV30 with TRBJ2-2, with D perhaps TRBD1 (6 bases). CDR1 GTSNPN and CDR2 SVGIG come from the germline V gene (reference sequence). The CDR3 consists of 17 residues. Trimming left V 1 base short and J 0 bases short, with 15 bases between. In DNA form, the CDR3 reads TGTGCCTGGAGTGGGGGGCAGACCGCCGCGAACACCGGGGAGCTGTTTTTT. Encoded protein: CAWSGGQTAANTGELFF.

The chain carries TRBV29-1 and TRBJ2-3, with TRBD2 matching 9 bases. This CDR3 is 16 amino acids long. CDR1 is SQVTM and CDR2 is ANQGSEA in the germline V gene. Germline trimming cut 6 bases from V and 2 bases from J; bases unmatched to any gene: 12. Here the CDR3 reads CSVGLPAGGITDTQYF. The DNA of the CDR3 is TGCAGCGTCGGCCTCCCAGCGGGGGGCATCACAGATACGCAGTATTTT.

The chain couples TRBV6-5 to TRBJ1-2; 7 bases line up with TRBD1. The V gene's germline CDR1 is MNHEY and CDR2 SVGAGI. After removal of 5 bases from V and 7 bases from J, the junction contained 4 bases not matched to a gene. There are 12 residues in the CDR3. The CDR3 coding sequence is TGTGCCAGCAGTCCGACAGGGACTGGCTACACCTTC. The encoded protein is CASSPTGTGYTF.

The chain carries TRBV30 and TRBJ1-6, with D uncertain. CDR3 size: 12 residues. V lost 3 bases and J 0 bases, leaving 0 bases between the germline ends. Germline V gives CDR1 GTSNPN, CDR2 SVGIG (reference sequence). The CDR3 here is CAWSSYNSPLHF. Here the CDR3 DNA reads TGTGCCTGGAGCTCCTATAATTCACCCCTCCACTTT.

The gene calls are TRBV6-6 and TRBJ2-3; no firm D call. This CDR3 contains 12 residues. Germline V gene sequence: CDR1 MNHNY, CDR2 SVGAGI (reference sequence). With 3 bases removed from V and 5 bases from J, the gap between germline ends came to 6 bases. DNA for the CDR3: TGTGCCAGCAGTTATAGCCTAGATACGCAGTATTTT. Its translation: CASSYSLDTQYF.

V usage is TRBV5-1 and J usage is TRBJ2-2; TRBD1 matches at 8 bases. The CDR3 is made up of 22 amino acids. Germline loops: CDR1 SGHRS, CDR2 YFSETQ. Trimming took 0 bases from V and 7 from J; bases not matched to a gene: 26. CDR3 DNA sequence: TGCGCCAGCAGCTTGGACCGACAGGGGTATTTGGGACCCGAAGGTTTCGGCGGGGAGCTGTTTTTT. It yields the protein CASSLDRQGYLGPEGFGGELFF.